These T cell receptor beta chains were read from a single sample in a study of blood T cells in healthy people across ages. Each CDR3 protein is one row after TCRdb ran MiXCR on the 5' RACE reads. Counted here are more than 900,000 distinct CDR3 sequences, roughly a quarter occurring once; the ten biggest clones make up less than 0.85%. The same sample was also studied in work on T cells of mothers and their children.

Material for sequencing was blood. These receptors all come from a girl between 2 and 10 years old in good health. Each CDR3 is given with its conserved first and last residue. Each record gives: clone size, J gene, V gene, D gene, CDR3 protein, CDR3 DNA. The D gene is left open where the match is weak. Size values are once, few and many counts, or a class for expanded clones, and some rows have none.

>few|TRBJ1-2|TRBV7-6|-
CASSLEEVDGYTF
TGTGCCAGCAGCCTAGAGGAGGTTGATGGCTACACCTTC
>few|TRBJ2-3|TRBV7-3|TRBD1
CASSRGTGRSDTQYF
TGTGCCAGCAGCCGGGGGACAGGGAGGTCAGATACGCAGTATTTT
>-|TRBJ2-1|TRBV24-1|-
CATSDLRDSNEQFF
TGTGCCACCAGTGATTTGCGAGACAGCAATGAGCAGTTCTTC
>few|TRBJ1-1|TRBV4-2|-
CASSQDDSGDRAHEAFF
TGTGCCAGCAGCCAAGATGACTCCGGAGACAGAGCCCATGAAGCTTTCTTT
>few|TRBJ2-7|TRBV9|TRBD2
CASSVSGAYEQYF
TGTGCCAGCAGCGTGAGCGGGGCCTACGAGCAGTACTTC
>-|TRBJ2-5|TRBV20-1|-
CSASVWKGTRGETQYF
TGCAGTGCTAGCGTGTGGAAAGGCACTCGAGGAGAGACCCAGTACTTC
>-|TRBJ2-1|TRBV12-3/TRBV12-4|TRBD2
CASSISGRAYNEQFF
TGTGCCAGCAGTATTAGCGGGAGGGCCTACAATGAGCAGTTCTTC
>-|TRBJ2-2|TRBV24-1|TRBD1
CATSDLDRENTGELFF
TGTGCCACCAGTGATTTGGACAGGGAGAACACCGGGGAGCTGTTTTTT
>-|TRBJ2-1|TRBV20-1|-
CSARDREKAATYNEQFF
TGCAGTGCTAGAGATAGGGAGAAGGCGGCTACCTACAATGAGCAGTTCTTC
>-|TRBJ2-5|TRBV5-1|TRBD1
CASTPSGTVNQETQYF
TGCGCCAGCACTCCATCCGGGACAGTAAACCAAGAGACCCAGTACTTC
>-|TRBJ1-2|TRBV19|-
CATYDSGSQANYGYTF
TGTGCCACATATGATTCCGGGAGTCAAGCTAACTATGGCTACACCTTC
>-|TRBJ1-1|TRBV29-1|TRBD1
CSVSRGGAGTEAFF
TGCAGCGTTTCTAGAGGGGGCGCGGGCACTGAAGCTTTCTTT
>few|TRBJ2-3|TRBV29-1|-
CSVEDFESTDTQYF
TGCAGCGTTGAAGACTTCGAAAGTACAGATACGCAGTATTTT
>many|TRBJ2-7|TRBV27|-
CASSTEYEQYF
TGTGCCAGCAGTACCGAATACGAGCAGTACTTC
>-|TRBJ2-5|TRBV7-3|-
CASSPQGAGQTQYF
TGTGCCAGCAGCCCCCAGGGTGCGGGACAGACCCAGTACTTC
>-|TRBJ2-5|TRBV6-5|TRBD2
CASSSSGGTQETQYF
TGTGCCAGCAGTTCTAGCGGGGGGACCCAAGAGACCCAGTACTTC
>few|TRBJ2-1|TRBV11-2|TRBD2
CASSSRRGDTSGISYNEQFF
TGTGCCAGCAGCTCGCGGAGGGGGGACACTAGCGGGATCTCCTACAATGAGCAGTTCTTC
>few|TRBJ2-7|TRBV29-1|TRBD1
CSVVPGQGEQYF
TGCAGCGTTGTCCCGGGACAGGGCGAGCAGTACTTC
>few|TRBJ2-7|TRBV5-1|-
CASSLEGVPYEQYF
TGCGCCAGCAGCTTGGAGGGGGTCCCCTACGAGCAGTACTTC
>-|TRBJ2-3|TRBV25-1|-
CASSYPGAGVSSDTQYF
TGTGCCAGCAGTTATCCAGGGGCGGGAGTGTCTTCGGATACGCAGTATTTT
>-|TRBJ2-7|TRBV11-1|-
CASSFLGSEQYF
TGTGCCAGCAGCTTTCTTGGGAGCGAGCAGTACTTC
>-|TRBJ2-7|TRBV29-1|TRBD2
CSVDAGEGGSYEQYF
TGCAGCGTGGATGCTGGGGAGGGAGGTTCCTACGAGCAGTACTTC
>-|TRBJ2-1|TRBV20-1|TRBD2
CSAASGRRLVQFF
TGCAGTGCCGCTAGCGGGAGGAGGCTAGTGCAGTTCTTC
>-|TRBJ1-2|TRBV7-2|-
CASSPRESGYTF
TGTGCCAGCAGCCCCAGGGAGAGCGGCTACACCTTC
>-|TRBJ2-5|TRBV7-2|TRBD2
CASSQRLAGIQETQYF
TGTGCCAGCAGCCAGCGACTAGCGGGGATTCAAGAGACCCAGTACTTC